Each of the 9 T cell receptor beta chains below was sequenced from the same sample in a study of vaccination and CD4 T cells after COVID-19. Cultured CD4+ T cells had their DNA profiled by the Oncomine TCR Beta short-read assay. In TCRdb, the PCR reads were re-called with MiXCR into one record per CDR3 protein. The data show tens of thousands of distinct CDR3 sequences, with about 31% seen just once and 9.5% to 12% held by the top ten. Time point reported: late sampling 161 to 241 days after vaccination in a few convalescent patients. Described treatment: approximately nine-day PBMC culture with coronavirus spike peptide pools or control peptides (ViraFEST assay). Antigen specificity for these receptors is unknown. The sequenced sample was CD4+ T cells from blood, cultured in vitro, obtained about 7 months after SARS-CoV-2 vaccination. These receptors were taken from a human donor who had recovered from COVID-19.

This clonotype was seen only a few times. The chain has TRBV6-1 and TRBJ1-2; D gene ambiguous. This CDR3 is built from 15 residues. Trimming removed 8 bases at V and 2 bases at J, with 18 bases between. Germline V gene data show CDR1 as MNHNS and CDR2 as SASEGT. The CDR3 nucleotides read TGTGCCAGCCAGCCCCCCGTAACAGTCAACTATGGCTACACCTTC. It specifies CASQPPVTVNYGYTF.

The chain combines TRBV19 with TRBJ2-6; tentatively, D is TRBD1 or TRBD2 (5 bases each). Germline CDR1 and CDR2: LNHDA and SQIVND (reference sequence). CDR3 length: 19 residues. Trimming pared 5 bases from V and 0 bases from J, leaving 20 bases between. DNA of the CDR3: TGTGCCAGTAGTCCCTCGTCGGCAGGGAGACACTCTGGGGCCAACGTCCTGACTTTC. Translation: CASSPSSAGRHSGANVLTF. The whole variable domain, remainder taken from reference TRBV19 and TRBJ2-6, is DGGITQSPKYLFRKEGQNVTLSCEQNLNHDAMYWYRQDPGQGLRLIYYSQIVNDFQKGDIAEGYSVSREKKESFPLTVTSAQKNPTAFYLCASSPSSAGRHSGANVLTFGAGSRLTVL.

V gene TRBV7-2 combines with J gene TRBJ2-1; 11 nucleotides align to TRBD2. This CDR3 is built from 15 residues. V was clipped by 3 bases and J by 6 bases; unmatched bases: 4. Germline CDR1 SGHTA, CDR2 FQGNSA. As DNA, the CDR3 is TGTGCCAGCAGCTTTCGACTAGCGGGGCGCAATGAGCAGTTCTTC. The encoded protein is CASSFRLAGRNEQFF.

V gene TRBV19 combines with J gene TRBJ2-3, with a possible D match to TRBD2 (6 bases). The germline V gene encodes CDR1 LNHDA and CDR2 SQIVND (reference sequence). This CDR3 comprises 13 residues. Deletions cut 7 bases from V and 7 bases from J, with 15 bases between. The CDR3 DNA is TGTGCCAGTAACCCCCCGGGGAGGTATACGCAGTATTTT. The encoded protein is CASNPPGRYTQYF. Filled out from reference TRBV19 and TRBJ2-3, the complete variable domain reads DGGITQSPKYLFRKEGQNVTLSCEQNLNHDAMYWYRQDPGQGLRLIYYSQIVNDFQKGDIAEGYSVSREKKESFPLTVTSAQKNPTAFYLCASNPPGRYTQYFGPGTRLTVL.

The rearrangement joins TRBV20-1 to TRBJ2-1; TRBD2 matches at 10 bases. The V gene's germline CDR1 is DFQATT and CDR2 SNEGSKA (reference sequence). The CDR3 has 16 residues. V was pared by 0 bases and J by 4 bases, with 6 bases of the junction left unmatched. CDR3: CSARDATSGEYNEQFF. DNA for the CDR3: TGCAGTGCTAGAGATGCCACTAGCGGGGAATACAATGAGCAGTTCTTC.

This clonotype was seen a handful of times. This chain uses TRBV2 with TRBJ1-2; 10 bases agree with TRBD1. Looked up from germline, CDR1 is SNHLY and CDR2 is FYNNEI. This CDR3 contains 14 residues. V dropped 5 bases and J dropped 6; count of bases not matched to a gene: 6. The CDR3 coding sequence is TGTGCCAGCAGTTCGGGACAGGGGTTTGATGGCTACACCTTC. The encoded protein is CASSSGQGFDGYTF. The whole variable domain, remainder taken from reference TRBV2 and TRBJ1-2, is EPEVTQTPSHQVTQMGQEVILRCVPISNHLYFYWYRQILGQKVEFLVSFYNNEISEKSEIFDDQFSVERPDGSNFTLKIRSTKLEDSAMYFCASSSGQGFDGYTFGSGTRLTVV.

This clonotype came up a few times. The chain recombines TRBV7-2 with TRBJ2-5; TRBD2 matches 10 bases. This CDR3 contains 16 residues. Germline assignment: CDR1 SGHTA and CDR2 FQGNSA. The V and J ends lost 1 base and 5 bases, in that order; junction bases with no gene match: 7. For the CDR3, the DNA is TGTGCCAGCAGCTTAGTACCTAGCGGGAGCGATGAGACCCAGTACTTC. It specifies CASSLVPSGSDETQYF.

Written as DNA, the CDR3 is TGCAGTGCTAGTAGGTACAGGTGGGACACTGAAGCTTTCTTT. Protein: CSASRYRWDTEAFF. V gene TRBV20-1 combines with J gene TRBJ1-1; tentative D call: TRBD1 (5 bases). Germline CDR1 DFQATT, CDR2 SNEGSKA (reference sequence). The CDR3 runs 14 residues. The ends were cut back, 3 bases at V and 3 bases at J, with 14 bases in the middle.

The sample holds a few counts of this clonotype. The chain uses TRBV4-3 and TRBJ1-2; the D gene is possibly TRBD1 (6 bases). Germline CDR1 and CDR2: LGHNA and YSLEER. V was shortened by 4 bases and J by 6 bases, with 9 bases between the two germline ends. The CDR3 is 12 amino acids. In DNA, the CDR3 is TGCGCCAGCAGCCGTAACAGGGATGGCTACACCTTC. Translated, it gives CASSRNRDGYTF.